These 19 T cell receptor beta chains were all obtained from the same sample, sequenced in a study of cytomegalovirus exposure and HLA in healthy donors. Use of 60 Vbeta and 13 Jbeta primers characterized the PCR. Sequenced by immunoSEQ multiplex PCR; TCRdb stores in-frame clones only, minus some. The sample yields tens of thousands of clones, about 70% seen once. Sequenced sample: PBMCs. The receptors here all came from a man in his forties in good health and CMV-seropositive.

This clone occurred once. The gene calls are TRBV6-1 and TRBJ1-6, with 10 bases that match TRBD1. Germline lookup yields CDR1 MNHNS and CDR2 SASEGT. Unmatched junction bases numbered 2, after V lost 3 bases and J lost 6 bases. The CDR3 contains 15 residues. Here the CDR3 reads CASSETGGSNSPLHF. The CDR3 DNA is TGTGCCAGCAGTGAGACAGGGGGCTCTAATTCACCCCTCCACTTT.

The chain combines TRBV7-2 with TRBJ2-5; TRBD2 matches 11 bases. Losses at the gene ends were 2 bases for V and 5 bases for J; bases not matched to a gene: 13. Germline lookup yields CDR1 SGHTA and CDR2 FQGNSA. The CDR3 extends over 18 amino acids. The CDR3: CASSLRGIAGGAQETQYF. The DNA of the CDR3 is TGTGCCAGCAGCTTAAGAGGAATAGCGGGGGGGGCCCAGGAGACCCAGTACTTC.

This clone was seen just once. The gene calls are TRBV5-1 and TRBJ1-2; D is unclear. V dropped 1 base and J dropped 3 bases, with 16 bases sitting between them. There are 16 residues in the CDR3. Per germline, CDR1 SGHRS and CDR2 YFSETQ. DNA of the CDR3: TGCGCCAGCAGCTTGACGACGGACGTCGGGGACTATGGCTACACCTTC. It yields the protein CASSLTTDVGDYGYTF.

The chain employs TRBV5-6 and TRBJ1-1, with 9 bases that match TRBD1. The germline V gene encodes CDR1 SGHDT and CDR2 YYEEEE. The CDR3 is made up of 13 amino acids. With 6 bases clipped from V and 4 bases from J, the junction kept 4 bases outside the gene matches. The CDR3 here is CASNPTGGTEAFF. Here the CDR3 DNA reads TGTGCCAGCAACCCGACAGGGGGCACTGAAGCTTTCTTT.

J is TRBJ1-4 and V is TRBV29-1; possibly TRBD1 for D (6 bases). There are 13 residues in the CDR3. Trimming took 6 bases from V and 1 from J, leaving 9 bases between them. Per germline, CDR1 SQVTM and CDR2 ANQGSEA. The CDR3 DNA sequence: TGCAGCGTAGGCAGGGGAACTAATGAAAAACTGTTTTTT. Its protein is CSVGRGTNEKLFF. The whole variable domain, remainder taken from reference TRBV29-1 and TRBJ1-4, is SAVISQKPSRDICQRGTSLTIQCQVDSQVTMMFWYRQQPGQSLTLIATANQGSEATYESGFVIDKFPISRPNLTFSTLTVSNMSPEDSSIYLCSVGRGTNEKLFFGSGTQLSVL.

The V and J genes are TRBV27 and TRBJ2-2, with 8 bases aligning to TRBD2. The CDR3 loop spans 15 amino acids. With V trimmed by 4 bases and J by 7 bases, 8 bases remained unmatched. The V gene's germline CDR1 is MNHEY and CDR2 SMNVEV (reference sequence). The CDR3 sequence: CASSSPGGRFGELFF. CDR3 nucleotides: TGTGCCAGCAGTTCCCCGGGGGGGCGGTTCGGGGAGCTGTTTTTT.

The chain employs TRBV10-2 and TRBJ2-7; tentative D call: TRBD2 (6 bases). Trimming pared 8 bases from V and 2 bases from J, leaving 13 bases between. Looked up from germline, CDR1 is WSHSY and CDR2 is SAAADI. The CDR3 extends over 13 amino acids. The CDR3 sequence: CASQEGLTYEQYF. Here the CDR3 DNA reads TGCGCCAGCCAAGAGGGACTCACCTACGAGCAGTACTTC.

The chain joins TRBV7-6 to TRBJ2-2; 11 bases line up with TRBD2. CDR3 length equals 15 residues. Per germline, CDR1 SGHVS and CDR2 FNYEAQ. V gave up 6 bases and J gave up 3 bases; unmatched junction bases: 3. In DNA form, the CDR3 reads TGTGCCAGCAGTCCTAGCGGGGGGTACACCGGGGAGCTGTTTTTT. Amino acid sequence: CASSPSGGYTGELFF. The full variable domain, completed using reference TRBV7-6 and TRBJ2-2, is GAGVSQSPRYKVTKRGQDVALRCDPISGHVSLYWYRQALGQGPEFLTYFNYEAQQDKSGLPNDRFSAERPEGSISTLTIQRTEQRDSAMYRCASSPSGGYTGELFFGEGSRLTVL.

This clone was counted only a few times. The DNA for the CDR3 is TGTGCTAGTGGTGTCGGGACCCAGTACTTC. Protein sequence: CASGVGTQYF. This chain joins TRBV12-5 and TRBJ2-5; D not resolved. V dropped 5 bases and J dropped 7 bases, with 5 bases sitting between them. Germline loops: CDR1 LGHNT, CDR2 FRNRAP. CDR3 length: 10 residues.

DNA for the CDR3: TGTGCCAGCAGCTTAGCGCATCCAGGTGTGGAAGCTTTCTTT. Translation gives CASSLAHPGVEAFF. This chain joins TRBV7-8 and TRBJ1-1; D is unresolved. The V end was cut by 0 bases, the J end by 8 bases, with 13 bases between. CDR1 and CDR2 from the germline V gene are SGHVS and FQNEAQ. CDR3 length: 14 residues.

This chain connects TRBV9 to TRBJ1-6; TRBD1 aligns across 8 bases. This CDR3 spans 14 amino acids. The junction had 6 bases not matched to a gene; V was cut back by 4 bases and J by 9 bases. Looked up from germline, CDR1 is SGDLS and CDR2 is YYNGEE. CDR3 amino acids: CASSIQGAPSPLHF. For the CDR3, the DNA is TGTGCCAGCAGCATCCAGGGGGCCCCTTCACCCCTCCACTTT. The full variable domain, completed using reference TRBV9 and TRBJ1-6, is DSGVTQTPKHLITATGQRVTLRCSPRSGDLSVYWYQQSLDQGLQFLIQYYNGEERAKGNILERFSAQQFPDLHSELNLSSLELGDSALYFCASSIQGAPSPLHFGNGTRLTVT.

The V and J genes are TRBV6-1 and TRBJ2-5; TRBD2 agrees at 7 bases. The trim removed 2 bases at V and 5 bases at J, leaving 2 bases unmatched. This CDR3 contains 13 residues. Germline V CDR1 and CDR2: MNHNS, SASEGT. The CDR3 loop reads CASSEKGGETQYF. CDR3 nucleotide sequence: TGTGCCAGCAGTGAAAAGGGAGGGGAGACCCAGTACTTC.

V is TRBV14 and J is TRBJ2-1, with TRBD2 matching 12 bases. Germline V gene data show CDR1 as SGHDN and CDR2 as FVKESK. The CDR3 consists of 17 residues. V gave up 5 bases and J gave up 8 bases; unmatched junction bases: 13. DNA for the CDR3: TGTGCCAGCAGCTCGTATGGAAGGACTAGCGGGGTCCATGAGCAGTTCTTC. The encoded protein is CASSSYGRTSGVHEQFF.

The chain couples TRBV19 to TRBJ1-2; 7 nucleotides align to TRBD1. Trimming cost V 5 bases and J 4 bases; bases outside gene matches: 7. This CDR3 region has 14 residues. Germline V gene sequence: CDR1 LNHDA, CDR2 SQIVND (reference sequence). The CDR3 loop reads CASSGDRAFYGYTF. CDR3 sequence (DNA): TGTGCCAGTAGTGGTGACAGGGCGTTCTATGGCTACACCTTC.

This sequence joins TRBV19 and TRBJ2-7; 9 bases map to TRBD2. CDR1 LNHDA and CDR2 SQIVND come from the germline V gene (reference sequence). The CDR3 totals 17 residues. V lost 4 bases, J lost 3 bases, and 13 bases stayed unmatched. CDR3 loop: CASSRQLAGWDYYEQYF. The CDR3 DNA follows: TGTGCCAGTAGTAGGCAACTAGCGGGCTGGGACTACTACGAGCAGTACTTC.

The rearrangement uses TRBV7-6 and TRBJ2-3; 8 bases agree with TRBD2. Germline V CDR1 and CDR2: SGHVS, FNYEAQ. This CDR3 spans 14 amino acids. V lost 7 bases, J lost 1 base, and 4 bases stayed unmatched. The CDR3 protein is CASNRGGGTDTQYF. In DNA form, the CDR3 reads TGTGCCAGCAACCGGGGGGGAGGCACAGATACGCAGTATTTT.

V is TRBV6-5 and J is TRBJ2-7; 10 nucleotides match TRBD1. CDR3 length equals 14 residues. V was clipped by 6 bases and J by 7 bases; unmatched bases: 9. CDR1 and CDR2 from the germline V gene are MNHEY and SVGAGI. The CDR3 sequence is CASSASDRGGEQYF. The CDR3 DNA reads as TGTGCCAGCAGCGCTTCGGACAGGGGGGGGGAGCAGTACTTC.

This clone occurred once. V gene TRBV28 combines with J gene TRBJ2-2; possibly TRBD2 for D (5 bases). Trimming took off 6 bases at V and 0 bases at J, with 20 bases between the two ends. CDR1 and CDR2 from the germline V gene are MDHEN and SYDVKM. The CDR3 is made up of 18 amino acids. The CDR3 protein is CASRKRNWTYPNTGELFF. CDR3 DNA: TGTGCCAGCAGAAAGCGGAATTGGACTTACCCGAACACCGGGGAGCTGTTTTTT.

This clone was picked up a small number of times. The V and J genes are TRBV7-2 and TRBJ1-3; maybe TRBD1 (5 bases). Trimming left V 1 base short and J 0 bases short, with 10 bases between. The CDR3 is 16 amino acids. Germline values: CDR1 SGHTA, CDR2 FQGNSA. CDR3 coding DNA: TGTGCCAGCAGCTTAGAGGGGATCATCTCTGGAAACACCATATATTTT. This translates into CASSLEGIISGNTIYF. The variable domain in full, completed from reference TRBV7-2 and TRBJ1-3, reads GAGVSQSPSNKVTEKGKDVELRCDPISGHTALYWYRQSLGQGLEFLIYFQGNSAPDKSGLPSDRFSAERTGGSVSTLTIQRTQQEDSAVYLCASSLEGIISGNTIYFGEGSWLTVV.